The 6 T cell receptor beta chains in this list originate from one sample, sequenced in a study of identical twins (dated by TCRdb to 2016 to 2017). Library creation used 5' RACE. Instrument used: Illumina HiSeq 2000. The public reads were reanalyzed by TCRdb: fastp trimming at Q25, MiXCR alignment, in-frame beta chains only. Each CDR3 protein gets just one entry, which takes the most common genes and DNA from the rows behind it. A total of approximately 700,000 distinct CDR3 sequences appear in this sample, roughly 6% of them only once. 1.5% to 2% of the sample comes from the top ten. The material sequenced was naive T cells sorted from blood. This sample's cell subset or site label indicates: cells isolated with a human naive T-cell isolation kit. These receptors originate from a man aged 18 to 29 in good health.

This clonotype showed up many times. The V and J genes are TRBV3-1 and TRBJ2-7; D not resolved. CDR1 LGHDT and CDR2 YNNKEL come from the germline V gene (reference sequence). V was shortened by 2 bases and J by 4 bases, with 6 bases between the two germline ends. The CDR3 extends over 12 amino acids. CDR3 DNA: TGTGCCAGCAGCCAATCCCCGTACGAGCAGTACTTC. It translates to CASSQSPYEQYF.

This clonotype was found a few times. CDR3 nucleotide sequence: TGTGCCAGCAGTTTAGACAGGGGCTCCCCTGGGGCCAACGTCCTGACTTTC. Translating gives CASSLDRGSPGANVLTF. J is TRBJ2-6 and V is TRBV28, with 8 bases fitting TRBD1. CDR1 is MDHEN, CDR2 SYDVKM, per germline. J gave up 2 bases and V 2 bases, and 5 bases lay outside the gene matches. The CDR3 totals 17 residues.

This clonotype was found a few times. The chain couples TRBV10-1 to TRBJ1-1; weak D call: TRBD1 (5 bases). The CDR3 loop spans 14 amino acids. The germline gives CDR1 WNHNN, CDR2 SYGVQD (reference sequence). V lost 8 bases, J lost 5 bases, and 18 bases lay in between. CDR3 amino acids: CASAPRVSGTEAFF. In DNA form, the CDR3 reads TGCGCCAGCGCACCCAGGGTATCGGGGACTGAAGCTTTCTTT.

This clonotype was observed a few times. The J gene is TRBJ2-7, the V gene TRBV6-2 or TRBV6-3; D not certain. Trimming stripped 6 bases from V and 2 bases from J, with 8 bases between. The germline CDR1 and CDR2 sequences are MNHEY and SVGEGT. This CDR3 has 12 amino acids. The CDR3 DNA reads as TGTGCCAGCAGGCCCGACGCCTACGAGCAGTACTTC. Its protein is CASRPDAYEQYF.

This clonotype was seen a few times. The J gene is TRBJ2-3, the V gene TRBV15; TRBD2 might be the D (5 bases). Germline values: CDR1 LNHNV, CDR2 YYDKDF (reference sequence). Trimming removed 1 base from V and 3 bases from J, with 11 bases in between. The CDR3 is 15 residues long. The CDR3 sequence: CATSRVAPGTDTQYF. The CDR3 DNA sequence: TGTGCCACCAGCAGAGTGGCTCCGGGGACAGATACGCAGTATTTT.

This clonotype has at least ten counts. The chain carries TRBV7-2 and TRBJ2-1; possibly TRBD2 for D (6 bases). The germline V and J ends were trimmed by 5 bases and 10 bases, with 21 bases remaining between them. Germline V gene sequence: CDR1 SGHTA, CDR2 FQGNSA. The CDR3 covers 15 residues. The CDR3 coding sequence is TGTGCCAGCAGCACAGCCGGGACTCCTGGTGGAGAGCAGTTCTTC. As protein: CASSTAGTPGGEQFF.